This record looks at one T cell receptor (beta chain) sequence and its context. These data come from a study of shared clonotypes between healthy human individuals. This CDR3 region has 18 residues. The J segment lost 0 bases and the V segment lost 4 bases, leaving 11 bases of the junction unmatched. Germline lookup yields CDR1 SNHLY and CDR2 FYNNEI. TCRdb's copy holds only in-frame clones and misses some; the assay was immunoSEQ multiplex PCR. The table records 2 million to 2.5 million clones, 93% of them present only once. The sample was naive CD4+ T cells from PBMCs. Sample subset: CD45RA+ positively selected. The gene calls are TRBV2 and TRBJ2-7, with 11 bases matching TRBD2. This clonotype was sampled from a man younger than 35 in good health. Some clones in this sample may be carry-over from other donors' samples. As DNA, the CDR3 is TGTGCCAGCAGTGTCTTTCCTAGCGGGAGGCCCTACTCCTACGAGCAGTACTTC. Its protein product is CASSVFPSGRPYSYEQYF.